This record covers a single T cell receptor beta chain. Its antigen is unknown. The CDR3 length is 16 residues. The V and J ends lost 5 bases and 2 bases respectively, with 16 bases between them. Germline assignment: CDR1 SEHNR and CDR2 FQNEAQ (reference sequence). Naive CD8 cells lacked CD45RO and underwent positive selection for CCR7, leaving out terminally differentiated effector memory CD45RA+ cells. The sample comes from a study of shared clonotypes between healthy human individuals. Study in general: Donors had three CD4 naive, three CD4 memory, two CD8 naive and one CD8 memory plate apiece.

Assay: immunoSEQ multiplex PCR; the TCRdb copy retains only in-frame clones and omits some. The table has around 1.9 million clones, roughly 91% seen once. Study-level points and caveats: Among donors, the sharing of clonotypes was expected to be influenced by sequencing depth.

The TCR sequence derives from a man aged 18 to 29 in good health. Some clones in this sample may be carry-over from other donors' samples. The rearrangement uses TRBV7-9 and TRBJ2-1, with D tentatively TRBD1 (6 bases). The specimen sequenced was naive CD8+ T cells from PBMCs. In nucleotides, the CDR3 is TGTGCCAGCAGCCCCCCTGAGGGGGTCGCCTACAATGAGCAGTTCTTC. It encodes CASSPPEGVAYNEQFF.